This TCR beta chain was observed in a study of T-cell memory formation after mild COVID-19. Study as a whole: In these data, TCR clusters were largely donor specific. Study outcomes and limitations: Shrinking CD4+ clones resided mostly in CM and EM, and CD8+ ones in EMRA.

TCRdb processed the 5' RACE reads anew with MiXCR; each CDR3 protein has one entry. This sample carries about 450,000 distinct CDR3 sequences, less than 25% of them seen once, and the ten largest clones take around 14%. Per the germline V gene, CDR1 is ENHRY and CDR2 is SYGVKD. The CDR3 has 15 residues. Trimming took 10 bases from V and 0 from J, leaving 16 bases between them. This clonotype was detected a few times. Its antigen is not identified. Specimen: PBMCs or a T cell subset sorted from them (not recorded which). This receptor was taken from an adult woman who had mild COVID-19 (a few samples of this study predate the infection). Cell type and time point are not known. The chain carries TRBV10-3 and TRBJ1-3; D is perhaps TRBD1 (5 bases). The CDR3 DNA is TGTGCCACCCGGGGCGGGGGGACCTCTGGAAACACCATATATTTT. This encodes CATRGGGTSGNTIYF.